Listed below are T cell receptor beta chains from one sample, sequenced in a study of T cell responses to AZD1222 COVID-19 vaccine. Repertoires were generated with immunoSEQ multiplex PCR, while TCRdb's copy carries only in-frame clones and drops some. The data hold 110,000 or so clones, with 90% observed a single time. The source was peripheral blood, collected 28 days after the second dose of the MenACWY control vaccine. Source of these receptors: an adult who received the MenACWY meningococcal vaccine as a control. Each CDR3 is given with its conserved first and last residue. A D gene is named only where the DNA matches it firmly. Some rows mark clone size as missing; the rest say once, few, many or name a class of expanded clone.

j_gene | v_gene | d_gene | abundance | CDR3nt | CDR3aa
TRBJ1-2 | TRBV20-1 | NA | NA | TGCAGTGCCAGTCCGGGTAGCTACACCTTC | CSASPGSYTF
TRBJ2-7 | TRBV29-1 | TRBD2 | NA | TGCAGCGTGGGGACTAGCCACTCCTACGAGCAGTACTTC | CSVGTSHSYEQYF
TRBJ2-1 | TRBV19 | TRBD2 | NA | TGTGCCAGTAGTAAGGGACTAGCGGGAGCGAATGAGCAGTTCTTC | CASSKGLAGANEQFF
TRBJ1-2 | TRBV7-9 | NA | once | TGTGCCAGCAGCTTGGGCAAGGTCGGTGGCTACACCTTC | CASSLGKVGGYTF
TRBJ2-4 | TRBV2 | TRBD1 | NA | TGTGCCAGCAGTGGTGGGCAGGGGGCCACCAAAAACATTCAGTACTTC | CASSGGQGATKNIQYF
TRBJ1-1 | TRBV6-5 | TRBD1 | NA | TGTGCCAGCAGTTACGCAGGGGGGAAGACTGAAGCTTTCTTT | CASSYAGGKTEAFF
TRBJ1-2 | TRBV19 | TRBD1 | NA | TGTGCCAGTAGTACGAGGACAGGGGTGGGCTATGGCTACACCTTC | CASSTRTGVGYGYTF
TRBJ1-1 | TRBV6-5 | NA | NA | TGTGCCAGCAGTTACTCAGAGGTGGGCGGGGGTGAAGCTTTCTTT | CASSYSEVGGGEAFF
TRBJ2-3 | TRBV19 | NA | few | TGTGCCAGTAGTCCTGGCTCGGTACAGTATTTT | CASSPGSVQYF
TRBJ2-5 | TRBV5-1 | NA | NA | TGCGCCAGCAGCTTCCGCGGCAGGAAACAAGAGACCCAGTACTTC | CASSFRGRKQETQYF
TRBJ1-2 | TRBV18 | NA | NA | TGTGCCAGCTCACCTCAAGGTGCGGAAAATGGCTACACCTTC | CASSPQGAENGYTF
TRBJ1-4 | TRBV7-9 | TRBD1 | NA | TGTGCCAGCAGCTTTCCCGGACAGGGAGGGGAAAAACTGTTTTTT | CASSFPGQGGEKLFF
TRBJ2-5 | TRBV7-9 | NA | NA | TGTGCCAGCACCCCTAATTGGGAGACCCAGTACTTC | CASTPNWETQYF
TRBJ2-2 | TRBV12-3/TRBV12-4 | NA | few | TGTGCCAGCAGTTTATCAGTCGGGGAGCTGTTTTTT | CASSLSVGELFF
TRBJ2-7 | TRBV27 | NA | NA | TGTGCCAGCAGGGGGAGAGGGGCCTACGAGCAGTACTTC | CASRGRGAYEQYF
TRBJ2-1 | TRBV3-1/TRBV3-2 | TRBD2 | NA | TGTGCCAGCAGGACTAGCGGGGGGACCTATGAGCAGTTCTTC | CASRTSGGTYEQFF